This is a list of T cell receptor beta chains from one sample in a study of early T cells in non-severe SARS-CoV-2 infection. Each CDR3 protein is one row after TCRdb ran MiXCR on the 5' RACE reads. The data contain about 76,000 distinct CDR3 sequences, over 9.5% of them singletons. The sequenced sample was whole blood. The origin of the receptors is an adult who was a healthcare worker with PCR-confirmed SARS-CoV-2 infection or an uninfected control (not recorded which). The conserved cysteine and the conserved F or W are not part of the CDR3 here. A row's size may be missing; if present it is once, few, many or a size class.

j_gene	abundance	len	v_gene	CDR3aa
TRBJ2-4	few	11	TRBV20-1	SAIAAGKNIQY
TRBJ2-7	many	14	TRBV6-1	ASSGRTAILSYEQY
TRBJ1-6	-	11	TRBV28	AIGADYNSPLH
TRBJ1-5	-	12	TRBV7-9	ASSFGPNNQPQH
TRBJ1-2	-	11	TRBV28	ASRTGVNYGYT
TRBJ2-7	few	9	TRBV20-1	SPGQGHEQY
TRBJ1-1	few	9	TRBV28	ASSLGTEAF
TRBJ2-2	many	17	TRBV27	ASSLSSYRIKADTGELF
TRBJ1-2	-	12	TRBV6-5	ASRDRVRPYGYT
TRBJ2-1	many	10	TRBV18	ASSPRRGEQF
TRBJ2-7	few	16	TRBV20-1	SARDVSGTSGRVLEQY
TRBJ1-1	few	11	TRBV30	AWNRGGNTEAF
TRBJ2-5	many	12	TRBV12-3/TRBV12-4	ASSSRQGIETQY
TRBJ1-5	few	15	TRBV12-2	ASRLVPRGDRLRPQH
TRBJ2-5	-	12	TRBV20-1	SAQQAAHQETQY
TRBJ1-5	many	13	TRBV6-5	ASSYSGQSNQPQH
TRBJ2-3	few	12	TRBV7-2	ASSLGQNTDTQY
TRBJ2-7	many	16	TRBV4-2	ASSQDGTSGGRSYEQY
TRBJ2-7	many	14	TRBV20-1	SARPFRSGMNYEQY
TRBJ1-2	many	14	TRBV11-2	ASTMNLQGSNYGYT
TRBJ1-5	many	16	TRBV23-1	ASSQSAEGALVGQPQH
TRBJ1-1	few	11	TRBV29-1	SCWTGEDTEAF
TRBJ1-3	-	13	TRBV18	ASSPNRGSENTIY
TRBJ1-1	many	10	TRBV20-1	SAGRVGTEAF
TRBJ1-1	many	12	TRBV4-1	ASSRRTGNTEAF
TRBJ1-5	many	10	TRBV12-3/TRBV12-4	ASSLEGSPQH
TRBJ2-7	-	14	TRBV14	ASSQEHWGSLREQY
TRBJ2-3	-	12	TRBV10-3	AISGLSDADTQY
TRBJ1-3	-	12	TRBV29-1	SVGSGTPGDTIY